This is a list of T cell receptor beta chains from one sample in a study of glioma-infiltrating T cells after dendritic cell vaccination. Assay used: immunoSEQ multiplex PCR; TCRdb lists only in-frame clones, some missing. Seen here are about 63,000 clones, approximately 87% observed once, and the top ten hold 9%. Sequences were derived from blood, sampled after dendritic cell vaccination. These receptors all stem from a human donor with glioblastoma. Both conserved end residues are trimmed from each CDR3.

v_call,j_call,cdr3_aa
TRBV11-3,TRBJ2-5,ASQGRQTRETQY
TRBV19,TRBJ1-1,ASRTDRGGGTEAF
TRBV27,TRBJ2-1,ASSLRFGQGGREQF
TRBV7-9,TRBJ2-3,ASSPSDAGWIDTQY
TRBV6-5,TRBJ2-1,ASSPRGGDNEQF
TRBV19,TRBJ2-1,ASSKRALGGENNEQF
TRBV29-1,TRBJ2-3,SVVPHGGGIYTDTQY
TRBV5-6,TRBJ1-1,ASSPWASEAF
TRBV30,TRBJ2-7,AWGGVTSYEQY
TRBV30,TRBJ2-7,AWRGPGRVREQY
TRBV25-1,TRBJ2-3,ASSERARTASTDTQY
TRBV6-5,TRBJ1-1,ASSYSSGGEAF
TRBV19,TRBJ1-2,ASNRDIANYGYT
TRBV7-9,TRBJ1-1,ASSPFSRTGEAF
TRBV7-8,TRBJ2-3,ASSLVGGAVLSTDTQY
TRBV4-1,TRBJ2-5,ASSQVPGTQETQY
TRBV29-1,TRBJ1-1,SVEDDGTGF
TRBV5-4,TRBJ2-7,ASSLVGGGAYEQY
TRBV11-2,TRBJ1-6,ASSLGPSNNSPLH
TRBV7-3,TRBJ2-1,ASSLRLAGGREQF
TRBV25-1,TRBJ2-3,ASSDSLAGGRAQY
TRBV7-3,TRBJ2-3,ASSLGLGGPGPQY
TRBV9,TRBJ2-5,ASSGGGPGETQY
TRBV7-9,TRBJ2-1,ASSLGLSGGSYNEQF
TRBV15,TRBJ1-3,ATSRVRGSGNTIY
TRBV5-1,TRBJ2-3,ASSLVAGTGRIDTQY
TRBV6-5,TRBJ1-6,ASSYFDRNNSPLH
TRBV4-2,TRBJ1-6,ASSREEGGFGSPLH
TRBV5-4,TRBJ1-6,ASSLVDRDNSPLH
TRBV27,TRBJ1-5,ASSPGTGAAQPQH
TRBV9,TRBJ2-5,ASSVAAGAGQETQY